This section outlines one T cell receptor beta chain sequence together with its context. This entry belongs to a study of blood T cell repertoires in COVID-19. Whole-study context: Specimens from acute and convalescent COVID-19 originated in the United States, Italy and Spain. From T cells, B-cell-depleted T cells, or PBMCs came the material, which was cDNA or gDNA.

V was cut by 0 bases and J by 0 bases, with 12 bases left in between. The germline gives CDR1 LGHNA, CDR2 YSLEER. The CDR3 is made up of 17 amino acids. Per the study methods: The authors estimated nucleated cell counts from reference gene primer amplification. Assay: immunoSEQ multiplex PCR; the TCRdb copy retains only in-frame clones and omits some. For V, J and clone size, that table is used; D and trimming come from the DNA. In the table there are 9,500 to 12,000 clones, over 75% of which are singletons. The specimen was peripheral blood. The TCR was taken from an older man with active COVID-19. The rearrangement links TRBV4-3 to TRBJ1-3; D uncertain. The CDR3 region has the DNA TGCGCCAGCAGCCAAGAAGTGGGAGGTCGCTCTGGAAACACCATATATTTT. Its protein product is CASSQEVGGRSGNTIYF.